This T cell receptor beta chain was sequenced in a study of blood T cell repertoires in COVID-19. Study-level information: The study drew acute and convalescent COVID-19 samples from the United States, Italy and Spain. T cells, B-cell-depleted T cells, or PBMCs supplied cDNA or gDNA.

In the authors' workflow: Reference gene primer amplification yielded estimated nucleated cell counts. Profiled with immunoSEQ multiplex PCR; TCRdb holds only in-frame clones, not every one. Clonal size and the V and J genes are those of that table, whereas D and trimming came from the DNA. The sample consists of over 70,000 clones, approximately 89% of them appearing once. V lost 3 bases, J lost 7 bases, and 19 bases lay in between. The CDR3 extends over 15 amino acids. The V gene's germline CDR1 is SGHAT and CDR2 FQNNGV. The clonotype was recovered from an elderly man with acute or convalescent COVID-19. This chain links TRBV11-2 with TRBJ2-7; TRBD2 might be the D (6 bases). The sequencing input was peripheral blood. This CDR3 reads CASSFRDGSIAEQYF. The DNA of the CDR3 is TGTGCCAGCAGCTTCCGGGACGGGAGTATAGCGGAGCAGTACTTC.